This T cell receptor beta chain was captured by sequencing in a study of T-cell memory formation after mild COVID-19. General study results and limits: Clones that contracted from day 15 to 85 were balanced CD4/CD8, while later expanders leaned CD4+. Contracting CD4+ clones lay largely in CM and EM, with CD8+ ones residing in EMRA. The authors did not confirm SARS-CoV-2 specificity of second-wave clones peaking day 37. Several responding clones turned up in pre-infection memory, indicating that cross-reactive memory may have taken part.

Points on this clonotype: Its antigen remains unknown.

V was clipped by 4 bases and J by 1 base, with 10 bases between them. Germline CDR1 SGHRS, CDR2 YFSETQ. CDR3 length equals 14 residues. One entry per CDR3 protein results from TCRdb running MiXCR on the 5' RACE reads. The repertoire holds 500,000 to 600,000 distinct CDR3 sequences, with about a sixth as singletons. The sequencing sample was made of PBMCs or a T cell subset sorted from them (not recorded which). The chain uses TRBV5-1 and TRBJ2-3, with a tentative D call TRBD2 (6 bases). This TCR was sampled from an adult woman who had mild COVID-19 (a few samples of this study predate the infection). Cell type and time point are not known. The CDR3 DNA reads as TGCGCCAGCAGCCCGCCGGGAGGCACAGATACGCAGTATTTT. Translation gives CASSPPGGTDTQYF.